What follows are 15 T cell receptor beta chains derived from one specimen sequenced in a study of vaccination and CD4 T cells after COVID-19. For these TCRs, the target antigens are not known. The Oncomine TCR Beta short-read assay sequenced DNA from cultured CD4+ T cells. TCRdb re-derived calls from the PCR reads in MiXCR, one entry per CDR3 protein. The profile shows about 12,000 distinct CDR3 sequences, 35% to 55% of them singletons. Treatment specified: approximately nine-day PBMC culture with coronavirus spike peptide pools or control peptides (ViraFEST assay). Sequencing was performed on cultured CD4+ T cells from blood. The receptor set was obtained from a human donor with COVID-19.

There are a few counts of this clonotype. The chain has TRBV11-3 and TRBJ1-6; the D gene is possibly TRBD1 (6 bases). CDR1 is SGHNT and CDR2 is YENEEA in the germline V gene. Trimming pared 1 base from V and 5 bases from J, leaving 12 bases between. The CDR3 runs 16 residues. The CDR3, as DNA: TGTGCCAGCAGCTTAGGGCAGGGGATTAATAATTCACCCCTCCACTTT. Translating gives CASSLGQGINNSPLHF.

This sequence joins TRBV7-2 and TRBJ1-6, with TRBD1 matching 8 bases. Trimming cost V 4 bases and J 5 bases; bases outside gene matches: 4. The CDR3 is made up of 15 amino acids. Germline values: CDR1 SGHTA, CDR2 FQGNSA. For the CDR3, the DNA is TGTGCCAGCAGCTCCGACAGGGGTAATAATTCACCCCTCCACTTT. Translation: CASSSDRGNNSPLHF.

J is TRBJ2-5 and V is TRBV30; D remains ambiguous. CDR1 and CDR2 from the germline V gene are GTSNPN and SVGIG (reference sequence). The V and J ends lost 4 bases and 1 base respectively, with 7 bases between them. The CDR3 consists of 12 residues. The CDR3 protein is CAWTGIQETQYF. In DNA form, the CDR3 reads TGTGCCTGGACCGGAATCCAAGAGACCCAGTACTTC.

This clonotype was seen more than once but under ten times. The gene calls are TRBV2 and TRBJ1-2; D unclear. Trimming took off 4 bases at V and 8 bases at J, with 8 bases between the two ends. CDR3 length equals 11 residues. CDR1 is SNHLY and CDR2 is FYNNEI in the germline V gene. CDR3 amino acids: CASSVVSGYTF. The CDR3 bases are TGTGCCAGCAGTGTGGTATCAGGCTACACCTTC.

The chain employs TRBV5-1 and TRBJ1-1; TRBD1 matches 8 bases. The CDR3 is 14 residues long. V dropped 5 bases and J dropped 1; count of bases not matched to a gene: 4. Looked up from germline, CDR1 is SGHRS and CDR2 is YFSETQ. CDR3 nucleotide sequence: TGCGCCAGCAGAAAGGGACAGGAGAACACTGAAGCTTTCTTT. It yields the protein CASRKGQENTEAFF.

The chain joins TRBV15 to TRBJ2-1; 11 positions agree with TRBD1. The CDR3 contains 16 residues. Trimming cost V 4 bases and J 8 bases; bases outside gene matches: 10. Germline V CDR1 and CDR2: LNHNV, YYDKDF (reference sequence). CDR3 DNA: TGTGCCACCAGCATGCGACGCGGACAGGGGGCCCATGAGCAGTTCTTC. The encoded protein is CATSMRRGQGAHEQFF.

The genes are TRBV18 and TRBJ2-3, with 9 positions matching TRBD1. CDR3 length: 15 amino acids. Losses at the gene ends were 3 bases for V and 4 bases for J; bases not matched to a gene: 5. From germline, CDR1 is KGHSH and CDR2 LQKENI. The chain's CDR3 is CASSPRDRAADTQYF. Here the CDR3 DNA reads TGTGCCAGCTCACCCCGGGACAGGGCCGCAGATACGCAGTATTTT.

The chain joins TRBV6-1 to TRBJ2-2; tentative D call: TRBD2 (7 bases). Germline V gives CDR1 MNHNS, CDR2 SASEGT. The CDR3 length is 16 residues. Trimming pared 2 bases from V and 0 bases from J, leaving 10 bases between. CDR3 nucleotide sequence: TGTGCCAGCAGTGAAAGGGGGGGAGCGAACACCGGGGAGCTGTTTTTT. As protein: CASSERGGANTGELFF.

The CDR3 coding sequence is TGTGCCAGCAGCACCCCCGGGGGGTTTTGGGGCTACACCTTC. This sequence encodes CASSTPGGFWGYTF. The chain carries TRBV7-9 and TRBJ1-2, with D possibly being TRBD1 (5 bases). The CDR3 covers 14 residues. V was clipped by 5 bases and J by 8 bases, with 18 bases between them. CDR1 is SEHNR and CDR2 is FQNEAQ in the germline V gene (reference sequence).

The chain recombines TRBV20-1 with TRBJ2-1, with TRBD2 identical over 8 bases. This CDR3 region has 13 residues. Germline lookup yields CDR1 DFQATT and CDR2 SNEGSKA (reference sequence). J gave up 8 bases and V 8 bases, and 11 bases lay outside the gene matches. This CDR3 reads CSSGGALGDEQFF. CDR3 coding DNA: TGCAGTTCGGGGGGGGCCCTCGGAGATGAGCAGTTCTTC.

The V call is TRBV6-2 or TRBV6-3, the J call TRBJ2-5; 11 nucleotides match TRBD1. The germline CDR1 and CDR2 sequences are MNHEY and SVGEGT. The V and J ends lost 4 bases and 4 bases, in that order; junction bases with no gene match: 8. This CDR3 has 16 amino acids. Here the CDR3 DNA reads TGTGCCAGCAGTTCGGGACAGGGGGTGTCCGTAGAGACCCAGTACTTC. It specifies CASSSGQGVSVETQYF.

In this sample, this clonotype turned up a few times. The chain recombines TRBV20-1 with TRBJ1-1; a possible D gene is TRBD1 (5 bases). V was cut by 5 bases and J by 0 bases, with 13 bases left in between. Germline lookup yields CDR1 DFQATT and CDR2 SNEGSKA (reference sequence). The CDR3 loop spans 14 amino acids. The DNA of the CDR3 is TGCAGTGCTTCAATACAGGTCATGAACACTGAAGCTTTCTTT. Translating gives CSASIQVMNTEAFF.

V gene TRBV7-9 combines with J gene TRBJ2-5; 9 bases fit TRBD2. V lost 6 bases and J lost 1; bases outside the gene matches: 0. Germline lookup yields CDR1 SEHNR and CDR2 FQNEAQ (reference sequence). This CDR3 comprises 13 residues. Here the CDR3 DNA reads TGTGCCAGCAGGCGGGGGGGCCAAGAGACCCAGTACTTC. It codes for CASRRGGQETQYF.

This clonotype was detected only once. V and J are TRBV7-2 and TRBJ2-3; TRBD2 agrees at 12 bases. The V segment lost 6 bases and the J segment 4 bases; nucleotides outside the gene matches: 8. The CDR3 is made up of 16 amino acids. Germline CDR1 and CDR2: SGHTA and FQGNSA. CDR3 loop: CASRKRTSGAADTQYF. CDR3 in DNA: TGTGCCAGCAGAAAGCGGACTAGCGGGGCGGCAGATACGCAGTATTTT.

The chain joins TRBV19 to TRBJ1-2; 9 bases fit TRBD1. The CDR3 contains 14 residues. V trimming: 5 bases; J trimming: 6 bases; junction bases outside the gene matches: 7. Germline assignment: CDR1 LNHDA and CDR2 SQIVND (reference sequence). The DNA for the CDR3 is TGTGCCAGTAGTGCGGACAGGGGTAGGCATGGCTACACCTTC. Translated, it gives CASSADRGRHGYTF. Combining the CDR3 with reference TRBV19 and TRBJ1-2 gives the whole variable domain DGGITQSPKYLFRKEGQNVTLSCEQNLNHDAMYWYRQDPGQGLRLIYYSQIVNDFQKGDIAEGYSVSREKKESFPLTVTSAQKNPTAFYLCASSADRGRHGYTFGSGTRLTVV.